These T cell receptor beta chains were read from a single sample in a study of T-cell reconstitution after alpha-beta-depleted transplantation in children. One entry per CDR3 protein results from TCRdb running MiXCR on the PCR reads. The sample holds some 640,000 distinct CDR3 sequences; 15% to 20% are singletons and the top ten take under 1.2%. Sample: PBMCs from the stem cell graft donor, taken from the stem cell graft. These receptors were obtained from a human donor who donated a stem cell graft to a child with acute myeloid leukemia. The CDR3 runs from the conserved cysteine through the conserved F or W. D genes are given only for firm matches. The size of a clone is reported for some rows only, either as once, few or many, or as a class for expanded clones.

>TRBJ2-3|few|-|TRBV5-6
CASSLGGGLYTDTQYF
TGTGCCAGCAGCTTGGGGGGGGGCCTGTACACAGATACGCAGTATTTT
>TRBJ2-5|-|-|TRBV6-5
CASSSARTDQETQYF
TGTGCCAGCAGTTCTGCGCGGACGGACCAAGAGACCCAGTACTTC
>TRBJ2-1|many|TRBD1|TRBV5-1
CASSLGDRGGEQFF
TGCGCCAGCAGCTTGGGGGACAGGGGAGGAGAGCAGTTCTTC
>TRBJ1-6|many|-|TRBV20-1
CSARWGGYNSPLHF
TGCAGTGCTAGATGGGGTGGATATAATTCACCCCTCCACTTT
>TRBJ2-7|-|TRBD1|TRBV6-1
CASSTDRDRAKSYEQYF
TGTGCCAGCAGTACAGACCGGGACAGGGCCAAATCCTACGAGCAGTACTTC
>TRBJ2-1|many|-|TRBV20-1
CSARVAAFGDEQFF
TGCAGTGCTAGAGTAGCGGCCTTTGGGGATGAGCAGTTCTTC
>TRBJ1-4|many|TRBD1|TRBV20-1
CSARRQGTQANEKLFF
TGCAGTGCTAGGAGACAGGGGACGCAAGCTAATGAAAAACTGTTTTTT
>TRBJ2-7|many|-|TRBV20-1
CSARSQGHGYEQYF
TGCAGTGCTAGATCGCAGGGGCATGGGTACGAGCAGTACTTC
>TRBJ2-1|few|TRBD2|TRBV6-1
CASTRSGGLDEQFF
TGTGCCAGCACCCGGAGCGGGGGGTTAGATGAGCAGTTCTTC
>TRBJ2-1|few|-|TRBV7-2
CASIKVVGGYNEQFF
TGTGCCAGCATCAAGGTCGTTGGGGGCTACAATGAGCAGTTCTTC
>TRBJ2-1|many|TRBD1|TRBV25-1
CASGDRGFNEQFF
TGTGCCAGCGGGGACAGGGGATTCAATGAGCAGTTCTTC
>TRBJ1-1|few|-|TRBV4-2
CASSQMNRDTEAFF
TGTGCCAGCAGCCAAATGAACAGGGACACTGAAGCTTTCTTT
>TRBJ2-3|-|-|TRBV7-6
CASSLGESRLPSTDTQYF
TGTGCCAGCAGCCTAGGGGAGTCACGGCTTCCTAGCACAGATACGCAGTATTTT
>TRBJ1-2|few|-|TRBV7-9
CASSPPADSFYGYTF
TGTGCCAGCAGCCCGCCCGCGGACAGTTTCTATGGCTACACCTTC
>TRBJ2-7|-|TRBD1|TRBV5-1
CASSSSGTGHSYEQYF
TGCGCCAGCAGCTCCTCCGGGACAGGTCATTCCTACGAGCAGTACTTC
>TRBJ1-5|many|-|TRBV27
CASSLWGQFTVGLFTSNQPQHF
TGTGCCAGCAGTTTATGGGGGCAATTTACCGTGGGCTTATTTACGAGCAATCAGCCCCAGCATTTT
>TRBJ2-1|-|-|TRBV7-3
CASSLAGVYYNEQFF
TGTGCCAGCAGCTTAGCCGGGGTGTACTACAATGAGCAGTTCTTC
>TRBJ2-1|many|-|TRBV5-1
CASSLGGGTSYNEQFF
TGCGCCAGCAGCTTAGGGGGGGGGACCTCCTACAATGAGCAGTTCTTC
>TRBJ2-2|-|-|TRBV5-1
CASQYANTGELFF
TGCGCCAGCCAGTACGCGAACACCGGGGAGCTGTTTTTT
>TRBJ2-2|-|-|TRBV10-3
CAIMSGKNTGELFF
TGTGCCATCATGAGTGGGAAAAACACCGGGGAGCTGTTTTTT
>TRBJ1-6|-|TRBD1|TRBV12-3/TRBV12-4
CASTRQGIGNSPLHF
TGTGCCAGCACCCGACAGGGGATTGGCAATTCACCCCTCCACTTT
>TRBJ2-1|few|-|TRBV15
CATSRVSSYNEQFF
TGTGCCACCAGCAGAGTAAGCTCCTACAATGAGCAGTTCTTC
>TRBJ2-1|many|-|TRBV10-3
CAISEERSPYNEQFF
TGTGCCATCAGTGAAGAACGAAGTCCCTACAATGAGCAGTTCTTC
>TRBJ1-5|few|-|TRBV6-1
CASRNTGRSNQPQHF
TGTGCCAGCAGAAATACAGGGAGGAGCAATCAGCCCCAGCATTTT
>TRBJ2-5|many|TRBD2|TRBV11-2
CASSSGGTQYF
TGTGCCAGCAGCAGCGGGGGGACCCAGTACTTC
>TRBJ2-1|few|-|TRBV5-1
CASSFRTEQFF
TGCGCCAGCAGCTTCCGGACAGAGCAGTTCTTC
>TRBJ2-5|-|TRBD1|TRBV6-5
CASSSRDRGLETQYF
TGTGCCAGCAGTTCCCGGGACAGGGGGCTGGAGACCCAGTACTTC
>TRBJ2-7|few|TRBD1|TRBV29-1
CSVLGTGSYEQYF
TGCAGCGTCCTAGGGACAGGCTCCTACGAGCAGTACTTC
>TRBJ1-2|-|-|TRBV7-2
CASSSGHLYGDTF
TGTGCCAGCAGCTCGGGACACCTTTATGGCGACACCTTC
>TRBJ2-2|few|-|TRBV11-2
CASSLGFRGSVRTGELFF
TGTGCCAGCAGCTTAGGGTTTCGGGGGTCTGTCCGGACAGGGGAGCTGTTTTTT
>TRBJ1-1|few|TRBD1|TRBV6-1
CASRHRGRNSEAFF
TGTGCCAGCAGGCACAGGGGGCGGAATTCTGAAGCTTTCTTT
>TRBJ1-1|few|TRBD1|TRBV24-1
CATPGTDTEAFF
TGTGCCACTCCCGGGACAGACACTGAAGCTTTCTTT
>TRBJ2-1|-|TRBD2|TRBV12-3/TRBV12-4
CASSAILAGGPHNEQFF
TGTGCCAGCAGTGCGATACTAGCGGGGGGGCCACACAATGAGCAGTTCTTC
>TRBJ1-2|-|-|TRBV15
CATSRGGSPNYGYTF
TGTGCCACCAGCAGAGGTGGCAGTCCTAACTATGGCTACACCTTC
>TRBJ2-3|many|TRBD1|TRBV20-1
CGIQGAEASTDTQYF
TGCGGAATACAGGGGGCCGAAGCTAGCACAGATACGCAGTATTTT
>TRBJ2-1|few|TRBD1|TRBV29-1
CSVKVTGGRGNEQFF
TGCAGCGTGAAAGTCACAGGGGGCAGGGGCAATGAGCAGTTCTTC
>TRBJ2-6|few|-|TRBV29-1
CSVEQYTFSGANVLTF
TGCAGCGTTGAGCAGTATACTTTCTCTGGGGCCAACGTCCTGACTTTC
>TRBJ2-1|many|-|TRBV29-1
CSVGSPGDNEQFF
TGCAGCGTTGGATCCCCGGGGGACAATGAGCAGTTCTTC
>TRBJ2-3|-|-|TRBV12-5
CASGSGQPGTDTQYF
TGTGCTAGTGGTTCCGGACAGCCCGGCACAGATACGCAGTATTTT
>TRBJ2-6|many|-|TRBV20-1
CSARRDSGANVLTF
TGCAGTGCTAGGCGGGACTCTGGGGCCAACGTCCTGACTTTC
>TRBJ1-1|many|-|TRBV20-1
CSARQPGLNTEAFF
TGCAGTGCAAGGCAGCCAGGCCTGAACACTGAAGCTTTCTTT
>TRBJ1-5|many|-|TRBV20-1
CSAGDGNSNQPQHF
TGCAGTGCTGGAGACGGTAATAGCAATCAGCCCCAGCATTTT
>TRBJ1-6|few|TRBD1|TRBV5-1
CASSLAAGTGTSPLHF
TGCGCCAGCAGCTTGGCCGCCGGGACAGGAACTTCACCCCTCCACTTT
>TRBJ2-7|few|-|TRBV20-1
CSARAWESPRYEQYF
TGCAGTGCTAGAGCGTGGGAGTCTCCCCGCTACGAGCAGTACTTC